These 14 T cell receptor beta chains share one sample of origin, sequenced in a study of cytomegalovirus exposure and HLA in healthy donors. This PCR relied on a set of 60 Vbeta primers and 13 Jbeta primers. Here immunoSEQ multiplex PCR was the method, and the copy in TCRdb shows in-frame clones only, minus some. The sample contains tens of thousands of clones, less than 85% of which appear only once. The sample comprised PBMCs. Source of these receptors: a man under 40 in good health and CMV-seropositive.

There are a few counts of this clone. V gene TRBV28 combines with J gene TRBJ2-5, with 11 bases fitting TRBD2. The CDR3 totals 17 residues. V was pared by 3 bases and J by 4 bases, with 10 bases of the junction left unmatched. CDR1 and CDR2 (germline): MDHEN, SYDVKM. Here the CDR3 reads CASSFLQLAGAPETQYF. For the CDR3, the DNA is TGTGCCAGCAGTTTTCTGCAACTAGCGGGGGCACCAGAGACCCAGTACTTC.

This chain links TRBV4-3 with TRBJ1-2, with 7 bases lining up with TRBD1. The CDR3 is 16 residues long. Trimming at V came to 0 bases and at J to 8 bases, leaving 12 bases not matched to a gene. The germline V gene encodes CDR1 LGHNA and CDR2 YSLEER. CDR3 amino acids: CASSQDPGTVKRGYTF. The CDR3 DNA is TGCGCCAGCAGCCAAGATCCCGGGACAGTAAAAAGGGGCTACACCTTC.

The chain employs TRBV10-3 and TRBJ1-1; D perhaps matches TRBD1 (6 bases). The CDR3 length is 14 residues. Between the trimmed V and J ends, which lost 8 bases and 1 base, there was a span of 14 bases. CDR1 and CDR2 from the germline V gene are ENHRY and SYGVKD. In DNA form, the CDR3 reads TGTGCCATCGGGACCCTACAGGGGAACACTGAAGCTTTCTTT. Its translation: CAIGTLQGNTEAFF.

The chain has TRBV6-5 and TRBJ1-5; 10 nucleotides align to TRBD1. The CDR3 has 14 amino acids. Germline assignment: CDR1 MNHEY and CDR2 SVGAGI. Losses at the gene ends were 8 bases for V and 4 bases for J; bases not matched to a gene: 5. CDR3 in amino acids: CASRKGQGNQPQHF. The CDR3, as DNA: TGTGCCAGCCGAAAGGGACAGGGGAATCAGCCCCAGCATTTT.

The chain links TRBV15 to TRBJ1-2, with D hard to call. Germline-derived CDR1 and CDR2 are LNHNV and YYDKDF (reference sequence). CDR3 length: 16 amino acids. Trimming removed 3 bases at V and 5 bases at J, with 19 bases between. The CDR3 here is CATSRQSEELKYGYTF. CDR3 sequence (DNA): TGTGCCACCAGCAGGCAGTCCGAAGAATTAAAGTATGGCTACACCTTC.

The gene calls are TRBV10-3 and TRBJ2-2, with a possible D match to TRBD1 (6 bases). The V end lost 2 bases, the J end lost 6 bases, and 10 bases lay between the germline ends. There are 14 residues in the CDR3. Germline V gives CDR1 ENHRY, CDR2 SYGVKD. The DNA of the CDR3 is TGTGCCATCAGTGAGAGTACAGGGCCCGGGGAGCTGTTTTTT. It translates to CAISESTGPGELFF.

The chain carries TRBV7-3 and TRBJ2-3; tentative D call: TRBD1 (5 bases). This CDR3 has 16 residues. Trimming removed 0 bases from V and 6 bases from J, with 16 bases in between. Germline CDR1 and CDR2: SGHTA and FQGTGA. This CDR3 is CASSLTARDNSDTQYF. CDR3 sequence (DNA): TGTGCCAGCAGCTTAACGGCCAGGGATAACTCCGATACGCAGTATTTT. The full variable domain, rest sourced from reference TRBV7-3 and TRBJ2-3, is GAGVSQTPSNKVTEKGKYVELRCDPISGHTALYWYRQSLGQGPEFLIYFQGTGAADDSGLPNDRFFAVRPEGSVSTLKIQRTERGDSAVYLCASSLTARDNSDTQYFGPGTRLTVL.

The chain has TRBV5-6 and TRBJ1-1, with 9 bases fitting TRBD1. Looked up from germline, CDR1 is SGHDT and CDR2 is YYEEEE. After removal of 0 bases from V and 7 bases from J, the junction contained 1 base not matched to a gene. The CDR3 length is 13 residues. Written as DNA, the CDR3 is TGTGCCAGCAGCTTGGAGGACAGGGGTGAAGCTTTCTTT. It codes for CASSLEDRGEAFF.

The V gene is TRBV5-4, the J gene TRBJ2-6, with unresolved D. V lost 3 bases to trimming and J lost 0 bases, with 7 bases between them. CDR1 and CDR2 (germline): SGHNT, YYREEE (reference sequence). This CDR3 is 15 amino acids long. The CDR3 is CASSSDFSGANVLTF. Written as DNA, the CDR3 is TGTGCCAGCAGCTCAGACTTCTCTGGGGCCAACGTCCTGACTTTC.

The V and J genes are TRBV19 and TRBJ1-2; TRBD1 is a possible D gene (6 bases). V was pared by 3 bases and J by 6 bases, with 20 bases between. Looked up from germline, CDR1 is LNHDA and CDR2 is SQIVND (reference sequence). The CDR3 is 16 amino acids. CDR3 protein: CASSIERRGLGDGYTF. CDR3 DNA sequence: TGTGCCAGTAGTATCGAGCGCAGGGGATTGGGCGATGGCTACACCTTC.

The chain employs TRBV27 and TRBJ1-5, with D unclear. V gave up 1 base and J gave up 6 bases, with 13 bases separating them. There are 15 residues in the CDR3. CDR1 MNHEY and CDR2 SMNVEV come from the germline V gene (reference sequence). The CDR3 loop is CASSLWADPGQPQHF. CDR3 coding DNA: TGTGCCAGCAGTTTATGGGCAGACCCCGGTCAGCCCCAGCATTTT.

The chain combines TRBV4-2 with TRBJ2-5; D gene ambiguous. The DNA matches TRBJ2-7 better at its end, which makes the J call doubtful. This CDR3 is 14 amino acids long. The germline CDR1 and CDR2 sequences are LGHNA and YNFKEQ. The CDR3 spells CASSHGLKDYEQYF. CDR3 DNA: TGTGCCAGCAGCCATGGGTTGAAGGACTACGAGCAGTACTTC.

This clone appeared a few times. The rearrangement joins TRBV11-1 to TRBJ1-2; D unclear. This CDR3 is 11 amino acids long. V was shortened by 4 bases and J by 8 bases, with 8 bases between the two germline ends. Per germline, CDR1 SGHAT and CDR2 FQDESV (reference sequence). The CDR3 sequence: CASSSRVGYTF. The CDR3 DNA is TGTGCCAGCAGCTCCCGAGTAGGCTACACCTTC.

The chain combines TRBV9 with TRBJ1-4, with D perhaps TRBD1 (5 bases). Per the germline V gene, CDR1 is SGDLS and CDR2 is YYNGEE. There are 14 residues in the CDR3. Trimming left V 0 bases short and J 7 bases short, with 10 bases between. CDR3 sequence reads: CASSVDARGEKLFF. CDR3 DNA sequence: TGTGCCAGCAGCGTAGACGCAAGGGGTGAAAAACTGTTTTTT.